This T cell receptor (beta chain) was sequenced during a study of blood T cell repertoires in COVID-19. After removal of 5 bases from V and 5 bases from J, the junction contained 10 bases not matched to a gene. Germline loops: CDR1 SGHRS, CDR2 YFSETQ. CDR3 size: 15 residues. Profiled with immunoSEQ multiplex PCR; TCRdb holds only in-frame clones, not every one. The repertoire includes tens of thousands of clones, roughly four fifths of them detected once, and 35% to 55% sits in the top ten. V is TRBV5-1 and J is TRBJ2-1; 7 nucleotides align to TRBD1. Sequencing was done on a sample of peripheral blood. The clonotype comes from a woman of 80 years or more with acute or convalescent COVID-19. The CDR3 is CASRVETGHHNEQFF. CDR3 DNA: TGCGCCAGCAGGGTGGAGACAGGGCATCACAATGAGCAGTTCTTC.